This T cell receptor beta chain stems from a study of T cell changes during pregnancy in multiple sclerosis. Only in-frame clones appear in the TCRdb table, and some are missing; sequencing was by immunoSEQ multiplex PCR. The sample holds roughly 54,000 clones, roughly 90% seen once. Germline values: CDR1 SGHTA, CDR2 FQGNSA. This CDR3 has 14 amino acids. V dropped 5 bases and J dropped 0 bases, with 7 bases sitting between them. This TCR derives from a female donor with multiple sclerosis, enrolled in a pregnancy study. The sample consisted of CD4+ T cells from peripheral blood mononuclear cells, taken after pregnancy. The V call is TRBV7-2, the J call TRBJ1-4; D unresolved. The CDR3 DNA reads as TGTGCCAGCAGCGCCAGTGCAACTAATGAAAAACTGTTTTTT. Its translation: CASSASATNEKLFF.